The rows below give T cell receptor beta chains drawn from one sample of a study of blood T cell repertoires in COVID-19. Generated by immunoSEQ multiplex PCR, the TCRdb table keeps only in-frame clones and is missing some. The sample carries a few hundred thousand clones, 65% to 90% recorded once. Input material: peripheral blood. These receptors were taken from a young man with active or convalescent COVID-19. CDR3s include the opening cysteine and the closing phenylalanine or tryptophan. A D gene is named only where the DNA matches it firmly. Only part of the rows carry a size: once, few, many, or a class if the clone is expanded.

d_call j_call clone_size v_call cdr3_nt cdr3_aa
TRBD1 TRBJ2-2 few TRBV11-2 TGTGCCAGCAGCTCAGTCCCGGGACAGGGGCCGTACACCGGGGAGCTGTTTTTT CASSSVPGQGPYTGELFF
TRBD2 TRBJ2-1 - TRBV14 TGTGCCAGCAGCCAAGGGACTAGCGGTTTTACGAGCTCCTACAATGAGCAGTTCTTC CASSQGTSGFTSSYNEQFF
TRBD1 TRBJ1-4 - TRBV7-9 TGTGCCAGCAGCTTAGGACAGGGGTTGGATGAAAAACTGTTTTTT CASSLGQGLDEKLFF
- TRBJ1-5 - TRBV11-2 TGTGCCAGCAGCGTACAGGAAAATCAGCCCCAGCATTTT CASSVQENQPQHF
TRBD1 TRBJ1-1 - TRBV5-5 TGTGCCAGCAGCTCCGGGACAGGGGGCAACACTGAAGCTTTCTTT CASSSGTGGNTEAFF
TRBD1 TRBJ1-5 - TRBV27 TGTGCCAGCAGCTCGTGGGGCGGGACAGCAAATCAGCCCCAGCATTTT CASSSWGGTANQPQHF
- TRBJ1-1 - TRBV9 TGTGCCAGCAGCGTAGGTTTGGCAGGCCGAAATGAAGCTTTCTTT CASSVGLAGRNEAFF
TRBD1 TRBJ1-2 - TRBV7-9 TGTGCCAGCAGCTCCGAGGGACAGGGGTATTCTGGCTACACCTTC CASSSEGQGYSGYTF
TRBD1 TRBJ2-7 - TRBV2 TGTGCCAGCAACTCGGACAGGGTATACGAGCAGTACTTC CASNSDRVYEQYF
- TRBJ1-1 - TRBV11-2 TGTGCCAGCAGCTTGAGGGTGGACACTGAAGCTTTCTTT CASSLRVDTEAFF
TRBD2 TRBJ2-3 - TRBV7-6 TGTGCCAGCAGCCCGAGACTAGCGGGGCTCACAGATACGCAGTATTTT CASSPRLAGLTDTQYF
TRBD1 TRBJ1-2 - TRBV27 TGTGCCAGCAGCGCCTCAGGGGGCGGTGGCTACACCTTC CASSASGGGGYTF
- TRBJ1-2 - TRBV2 TGTGCCAGCAGTCAAACAGGGATTAACTATGGCTACACCTTC CASSQTGINYGYTF
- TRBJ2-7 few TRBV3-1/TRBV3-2 TGTGCCAGCAGCCAAGACGTGCCGGGTCGCTACGAGCAGTACTTC CASSQDVPGRYEQYF
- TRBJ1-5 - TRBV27 TGTGCCAGCAGCACGGGGGTCGGGGACAATCAGCCCCAGCATTTT CASSTGVGDNQPQHF
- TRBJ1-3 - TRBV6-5 TGTGCCAGCAGCAAGGCCCTAAGCGTCGGAAACACCATATATTTT CASSKALSVGNTIYF
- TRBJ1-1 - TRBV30 TGTGCCTGGAGTGTTAGTAGTGGGAACACTGAAGCTTTCTTT CAWSVSSGNTEAFF
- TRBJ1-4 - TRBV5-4 TGTGCCAGCAGCTTAGGGTCAGGGGCAGCTAATGAAAAACTGTTTTTT CASSLGSGAANEKLFF
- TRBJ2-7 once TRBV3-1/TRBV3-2 TGTGCCAGCAGCTCGAGCGCAGGGGCCTACGAGCAGTACTTC CASSSSAGAYEQYF
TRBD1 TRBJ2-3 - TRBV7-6 TGTGCCAGCAGCTCAGTTAGCAGGGGGCTAGGAGATACGCAGTATTTT CASSSVSRGLGDTQYF
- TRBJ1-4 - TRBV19 TGTGCCAGTAGTGCTGGGGGTGAGGGGGAAGCTGAAAAACTGTTTTTT CASSAGGEGEAEKLFF
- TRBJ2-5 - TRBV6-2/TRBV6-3 TGTGCCAGCAGTTATGGTGCAGGGAAAACTTTCGCGGATCAAGAGACCCAGTACTTC CASSYGAGKTFADQETQYF
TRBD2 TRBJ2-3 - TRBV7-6 TGTGCCAGCAGCCAAGCGGGGGGGCCGCCAGATACGCAGTATTTT CASSQAGGPPDTQYF
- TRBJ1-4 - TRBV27 TGTGCCAGCAGTCCACGAGGGTACCGGGAAAAACTGTTTTTT CASSPRGYREKLFF
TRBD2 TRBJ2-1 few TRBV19 TGTGCCAGTACTTCTATCGGGACTAACAACAATGAGCAGTTCTTC CASTSIGTNNNEQFF
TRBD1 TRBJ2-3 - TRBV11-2 TGTGCCAGCAGCGGGACAGCTAGCACAGATACGCAGTATTTT CASSGTASTDTQYF
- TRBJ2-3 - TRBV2 TGTGCCAGCAGACAAACGGCCATCCTACTAAGCACAGATACGCAGTATTTT CASRQTAILLSTDTQYF
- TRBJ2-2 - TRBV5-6 TGTGCCAGCAGCTTGGGGGGGCCCTTTGCCGGGGAGCTGTTTTTT CASSLGGPFAGELFF